This passage covers 24 T cell receptor beta chains from one sample sequenced in a study of T cell repertoires in cytomegalovirus infection. These receptors' antigens are unknown. TCRdb redid the calling of the reads with MiXCR, one entry per CDR3 protein. The data contain approximately 120,000 distinct CDR3 sequences, about 30% of them singletons. This material consisted of CD8+ T cells from cultured PBMCs, taken from culture after CMV antigen stimulation. These TCRs come from a human donor in good health (CMV status not recorded). Some clones in this sample may be carry-over from other donors' samples.

CDR3 sequence (DNA): TGTGCCAGCAGACCCACCCCTGGGACAACGAACACCGGGGAGCTGTTTTTT. It is translated as CASRPTPGTTNTGELFF. The J gene is TRBJ2-2, the V gene TRBV11-2, with a possible D match to TRBD1 (6 bases). Per the germline V gene, CDR1 is SGHAT and CDR2 is FQNNGV. Trimming removed 6 bases at V and 0 bases at J, with 17 bases between. This CDR3 has 17 amino acids.

The chain joins TRBV12-3 or TRBV12-4 to TRBJ1-2; 7 bases map to TRBD1. This CDR3 contains 14 residues. V was pared by 6 bases and J by 4 bases, with 8 bases of the junction left unmatched. The CDR3 bases are TGTGCCAGCAGGTTGGAAGGGGGCGTCTATGGCTACACCTTC. Amino acid sequence: CASRLEGGVYGYTF.

V is TRBV4-1 and J is TRBJ1-2; 10 bases fit TRBD1. After removal of 2 bases from V and 6 bases from J, the junction contained 9 bases not matched to a gene. This CDR3 comprises 16 residues. Germline values: CDR1 MGHRA, CDR2 YSYEKL. The CDR3: CASSQTPGTGVDGYTF. The CDR3 bases are TGCGCCAGCAGCCAAACCCCCGGGACAGGGGTGGATGGCTACACCTTC.

Comments on this clonotype: This CDR3 fails to terminate in the conserved phenylalanine or tryptophan, so it likely reflects a read error. The rearrangement uses TRBV4-1 and TRBJ2-2, with TRBD2 as a possible D gene (6 bases). The CDR3 is 19 amino acids. Germline-derived CDR1 and CDR2 are MGHRA and YSYEKL. For the CDR3, the DNA is TGTGCCAGCAGCCAAGAGTCAGCGGGTGAGGCCTCGAACACCGGGGAGCTGTTTTAT. Translating gives CASSQESAGEASNTGELFY.

In this sample, this clonotype turned up many times. The chain joins TRBV20-1 to TRBJ2-7; D might be TRBD2 (5 bases). Trimming shortened V by 2 bases and J by 3 bases, and 11 bases separated the two germline ends. CDR1 and CDR2 from the germline V gene are DFQATT and SNEGSKA (reference sequence). The CDR3 totals 13 residues. CDR3 in DNA: TGCAGTGCTAGACCGCAAGGGAGCTACGAGCAGTACTTC. As protein: CSARPQGSYEQYF.

This chain uses TRBV11-2 with TRBJ1-1; no clear D. The CDR3 contains 12 residues. V was cut by 1 base and J by 4 bases, with 4 bases left in between. CDR1 and CDR2 from the germline V gene are SGHAT and FQNNGV. Here the CDR3 DNA reads TGTGCCAGCAGCTTAGTTATCACTGAAGCTTTCTTT. Translated: CASSLVITEAFF.

There are many counts of this clonotype. CDR3 sequence: CASSPRDRGTGELFF. The CDR3, as DNA: TGTGCCAGCAGCCCCCGGGACAGGGGAACCGGGGAGCTGTTTTTT. The genes are TRBV11-3 and TRBJ2-2; 10 nucleotides line up with TRBD1. Trimming removed 5 bases from V and 5 bases from J; junction bases left unmatched: 5. This CDR3 is built from 15 residues. Germline V gene data show CDR1 as SGHNT and CDR2 as YENEEA.

This clonotype was observed at least ten times. The CDR3 sequence: CASSFFGTGSGYTF. The CDR3 DNA reads as TGTGCCAGCAGTTTCTTTGGGACAGGGTCAGGCTACACCTTC. This chain joins TRBV12-3 or TRBV12-4 and TRBJ1-2, with 9 bases fitting TRBD1. The CDR3 consists of 14 residues. The V and J ends lost 3 bases and 8 bases, in that order; junction bases with no gene match: 7.

The chain employs TRBV6-5 and TRBJ1-2; no clear D. Germline CDR1 reads MNHEY; CDR2 reads SVGAGI. The V end was cut by 0 bases, the J end by 7 bases, with 12 bases between. This CDR3 spans 14 amino acids. Written as DNA, the CDR3 is TGTGCCAGCAGTTACTCGTCCAATGGTCGTGGCTACACCTTC. Translated, it gives CASSYSSNGRGYTF.

The chain recombines TRBV20-1 with TRBJ2-7; D perhaps matches TRBD1 (7 bases). V lost 0 bases, J lost 5 bases, and 23 bases lay in between. From germline, CDR1 is DFQATT and CDR2 SNEGSKA (reference sequence). The CDR3 length is 17 residues. The CDR3 sequence: CSARDQGRQGGPDEQYF. For the CDR3, the DNA is TGCAGTGCTAGAGATCAAGGCCGACAGGGAGGACCAGACGAGCAGTACTTC.

The V and J genes are TRBV20-1 and TRBJ2-7; 7 positions agree with TRBD2. With 0 bases clipped from V and 2 bases from J, the junction kept 7 bases outside the gene matches. The CDR3 loop spans 15 amino acids. Germline V gene lookup returns CDR1 DFQATT and CDR2 SNEGSKA (reference sequence). The CDR3 protein is CSARDIAGLTYEQYF. The CDR3, as DNA: TGCAGTGCTAGAGATATAGCGGGCTTAACCTACGAGCAGTACTTC.

Ten or more counts support this clonotype. V is TRBV7-6 and J is TRBJ2-7, with 7 bases aligning to TRBD2. The CDR3 has 15 residues. V lost 5 bases, J lost 2 bases, and 9 bases stayed unmatched. Per the germline V gene, CDR1 is SGHVS and CDR2 is FNYEAQ. DNA of the CDR3: TGTGCCAGCAGCCCCATGCGAGCGGGGCCCTACGAGCAGTACTTC. It is translated as CASSPMRAGPYEQYF.

This clonotype has only one observation. This chain connects TRBV28 to TRBJ1-2; D is perhaps TRBD1 (6 bases). Germline CDR1 and CDR2: MDHEN and SYDVKM. The CDR3 extends over 15 amino acids. Trimming left V 6 bases short and J 1 base short, with 15 bases between. CDR3 bases: TGTGCCAGCAGCCCGGACAGCCTTATTAACTATGGCTACACCTTC. As protein: CASSPDSLINYGYTF.

The V call is TRBV7-8, the J call TRBJ1-3, with unresolved D. The CDR3 is 14 amino acids. The germline CDR1 and CDR2 sequences are SGHVS and FQNEAQ. Trimming cost V 0 bases and J 4 bases, with 7 bases left between them. This CDR3 reads CASSLAPLGNTIYF. The CDR3 DNA reads as TGTGCCAGCAGCTTAGCACCCTTGGGAAACACCATATATTTT.

The chain is built from TRBV12-3 or TRBV12-4 and TRBJ1-1; D unresolved. This CDR3 is built from 14 residues. Trimming took off 3 bases at V and 3 bases at J, with 11 bases between the two ends. The CDR3 region has the DNA TGTGCCAGCAGTTTTTCGACCGTCCACACTGAAGCTTTCTTT. Protein: CASSFSTVHTEAFF.

The J gene is TRBJ2-1, the V gene TRBV5-1; 13 nucleotides line up with TRBD2. The CDR3 is made up of 16 amino acids. Germline V gene lookup returns CDR1 SGHRS and CDR2 YFSETQ. V dropped 5 bases and J dropped 2; count of bases not matched to a gene: 4. CDR3 region: CASRRTSGGTYNEQFF. The CDR3 nucleotides are TGCGCCAGCAGGCGGACTAGCGGGGGAACCTACAATGAGCAGTTCTTC. The full variable domain, with the rest looked up from reference TRBV5-1 and TRBJ2-1, is KAGVTQTPRYLIKTRGQQVTLSCSPISGHRSVSWYQQTPGQGLQFLFEYFSETQRNKGNFPGRFSGRQFSNSRSEMNVSTLELGDSALYLCASRRTSGGTYNEQFFGPGTRLTVL.

With respect to this clonotype: A single base separates this from a much larger clone, so it may be a read error. The gene calls are TRBV27 and TRBJ1-1; maybe TRBD1 (5 bases). Germline assignment: CDR1 MNHEY and CDR2 SMNVEV (reference sequence). The CDR3 length is 15 residues. CDR3 bases: TGTGCCAGCAGTTTAAGTCAGGGCGGTTTCACTGATGCTTTCTTT. Protein product: CASSLSQGGFTDAFF.

The chain carries TRBV27 and TRBJ1-2; 7 nucleotides agree with TRBD1. V lost 4 bases, J lost 4 bases, and 9 bases stayed unmatched. The CDR3 totals 15 residues. CDR1 is MNHEY and CDR2 is SMNVEV in the germline V gene (reference sequence). The CDR3 bases are TGTGCCAGCAGTTCGTTACAGGGGATTACCTATGGCTACACCTTC. Translation gives CASSSLQGITYGYTF.

The chain couples TRBV20-1 to TRBJ2-4; TRBD2 matches 13 bases. The junction had 8 bases not matched to a gene; V was cut back by 1 base and J by 8 bases. The CDR3 contains 16 residues. Germline V lookup: CDR1 DFQATT, CDR2 SNEGSKA (reference sequence). The CDR3 region is CSARGTSGGLRDIQYF. For the CDR3, the DNA is TGCAGTGCTAGAGGGACTAGCGGGGGCCTCAGGGACATTCAGTACTTC.

This clonotype was recorded a few times. The rearrangement links TRBV12-3 or TRBV12-4 to TRBJ2-2; unclear D gene. CDR3 size: 12 residues. V dropped 5 bases and J dropped 7 bases, with 8 bases sitting between them. The CDR3 DNA reads TGTGCCAGCAGTCCTCTCGTCGGGGAGCTGTTTTTT. It codes for CASSPLVGELFF.

This clonotype was picked up many times. V and J are TRBV7-2 and TRBJ2-1; D remains ambiguous. Germline values: CDR1 SGHTA, CDR2 FQGNSA. V dropped 1 base and J dropped 2 bases, with 3 bases sitting between them. This CDR3 has 13 residues. The CDR3 DNA reads TGTGCCAGCAGCTTAGACACCTACAATGAGCAGTTCTTC. Translating gives CASSLDTYNEQFF.

The CDR3 DNA reads TGTGCCAGCAGCTTCGAACCGGGACAGGGAAACTATTGGAGCAATCAGCCCCAGCATTTT. It is translated as CASSFEPGQGNYWSNQPQHF. The chain recombines TRBV7-4 with TRBJ1-5; 9 bases match TRBD1. The CDR3 has 20 amino acids. V shed 3 bases, J shed 1 base, and the junction held 16 bases outside the gene matches. CDR1 is SGHVT, CDR2 SQSDAQ, per germline.

V and J are TRBV19 and TRBJ2-1, with 12 positions matching TRBD2. This CDR3 spans 15 amino acids. With V trimmed by 7 bases and J by 5 bases, 6 bases remained unmatched. From germline, CDR1 is LNHDA and CDR2 SQIVND (reference sequence). The CDR3 protein is CASILTSGGDNEQFF. The CDR3 DNA sequence: TGTGCCAGTATTCTGACTAGCGGGGGTGACAATGAGCAGTTCTTC. Together with reference TRBV19 and TRBJ2-1, the CDR3 gives the full variable domain: DGGITQSPKYLFRKEGQNVTLSCEQNLNHDAMYWYRQDPGQGLRLIYYSQIVNDFQKGDIAEGYSVSREKKESFPLTVTSAQKNPTAFYLCASILTSGGDNEQFFGPGTRLTVL.

The chain uses TRBV5-4 and TRBJ2-7; D is undetermined. Germline CDR1 reads SGHNT; CDR2 reads YYREEE (reference sequence). The germline V and J ends were trimmed by 3 bases and 6 bases, with 13 bases remaining between them. This CDR3 contains 13 residues. The CDR3, as DNA: TGTGCCAGCAGCTACGGCTACAGAGGCGAGCAGTACTTC. This codes for CASSYGYRGEQYF.